This T cell receptor (beta chain) was sequenced during a study of T cell responses to AZD1222 COVID-19 vaccine. Study conclusions and caveats: Repertoire collection took place solely once the T cell response had peaked.

Clones were read by immunoSEQ multiplex PCR, and TCRdb kept only the in-frame ones, dropping some. The table records about 150,000 clones, around 91% of them present only once. The germline CDR1 and CDR2 sequences are SNHLY and FYNNEI. Trimming removed 2 bases at V and 4 bases at J, with 12 bases between. The CDR3 has 14 residues. About this clone itself: Its antigen is as yet unknown.

This receptor was obtained from an adult who received the AZD1222 COVID-19 vaccine. Sequencing used peripheral blood, obtained 28 days after the second AZD1222 dose. The chain links TRBV2 to TRBJ2-7; D gene unclear. The CDR3 loop reads CASSERYSQYEQYF. The CDR3 DNA reads TGTGCCAGCAGTGAAAGGTACAGCCAATACGAGCAGTACTTC.